The next 12 T cell receptor beta chains were all read from a single sample in a study of blood T cell repertoires in COVID-19 (dated by TCRdb to about 2020). Libraries came from the immunoSEQ multiplex PCR assay. Entries here come from immuneACCESS through TCRdb and include only in-frame sequences with V and J called. Some clones fail to appear in such tables; in the studies checked, an unresolved V gene covers under half of the shortfall, and the cause of the remainder is unknown. The sample table lists a few hundred thousand clones, roughly 85% of them with a count of one. The biggest ten clones account for 2.5% to 3.5% of the sample. Sequencing input: peripheral blood. These receptor sequences come from a woman between 18 and 29 years old with acute or convalescent COVID-19.

Here the CDR3 reads CASSPFQGYNQPQHF. CDR3 DNA sequence: TGTGCCAGCAGTCCATTCCAGGGTTACAATCAGCCCCAGCATTTT. The rearrangement links TRBV5-8 to TRBJ1-5; a possible D gene is TRBD1 (5 bases). The CDR3 length is 15 residues. The germline V and J ends were trimmed by 5 bases and 3 bases, with 15 bases remaining between them. CDR1 and CDR2 (germline): SGHTS, YDEGEE.

CDR3 region: CASSFSVVEQFF. In DNA form, the CDR3 reads TGTGCCAGCAGTTTTAGCGTAGTGGAGCAGTTCTTC. The chain has TRBV12-3 or TRBV12-4 and TRBJ2-1; D is perhaps TRBD2 (5 bases). Deletions cut 3 bases from V and 10 bases from J, with 10 bases between. This CDR3 contains 12 residues.

The chain links TRBV15 to TRBJ1-2; 7 nucleotides match TRBD1. Germline V CDR1 and CDR2: LNHNV, YYDKDF (reference sequence). V lost 0 bases to trimming and J lost 5 bases; unmatched junction nucleotides: 12. The length of the CDR3 is 17 residues. CDR3 protein: CATSRDAAVGTVYGYTF. Here the CDR3 DNA reads TGTGCCACCAGCAGAGATGCGGCCGTGGGGACAGTTTATGGCTACACCTTC.

This rearrangement joins TRBV28 to TRBJ1-1; D unclear. The CDR3 totals 11 residues. In germline, CDR1 is MDHEN, CDR2 SYDVKM. V gave up 5 bases and J gave up 1 base, with 2 bases separating them. CDR3 residues: CASSQNTEAFF. For the CDR3, the DNA is TGTGCCAGCAGTCAGAACACTGAAGCTTTCTTT.

This rearrangement joins TRBV28 to TRBJ1-6; possibly TRBD1 for D (5 bases). This CDR3 has 17 residues. Germline V gene sequence: CDR1 MDHEN, CDR2 SYDVKM. The V gene lost 3 bases and the J gene lost 6 bases, with 18 bases spanning the gap. CDR3 residues: CASSFLQGGLGNSPLHF. For the CDR3, the DNA is TGTGCCAGCAGTTTTCTTCAGGGTGGGCTTGGTAATTCACCCCTCCACTTT.

DNA of the CDR3: TGCGCCAGCAGCCCTCACAGGGGGCCGAAAAACATTCAGTACTTC. Its translation is CASSPHRGPKNIQYF. The V gene is TRBV5-1, the J gene TRBJ2-4, with TRBD1 matching 9 bases. From germline, CDR1 is SGHRS and CDR2 YFSETQ. The V segment lost 4 bases and the J segment 4 bases; nucleotides outside the gene matches: 6. The CDR3 runs to 15 residues.

This clone was seen a handful of times. This sequence joins TRBV3-1 (or the pseudogene TRBV3-2) and TRBJ2-1; maybe TRBD1 (6 bases). CDR3 length equals 18 residues. Germline CDR1 reads LGHDT; CDR2 reads YNNKEL (reference sequence). The germline V and J ends were trimmed by 2 bases and 1 base, with 18 bases remaining between them. Here the CDR3 reads CASSQQNRALRSYNEQFF. Written as DNA, the CDR3 is TGTGCCAGCAGCCAACAAAACAGGGCCCTCAGGTCCTACAATGAGCAGTTCTTC.

This clone has only one observation. The rearrangement joins TRBV5-1 to TRBJ2-1; TRBD2 matches at 10 bases. The trim removed 4 bases at V and 8 bases at J, leaving 6 bases unmatched. The CDR3 contains 14 residues. The germline V gene has CDR1 SGHRS and CDR2 YFSETQ. The CDR3 is CASSKGLASDEQFF. The DNA for the CDR3 is TGCGCCAGCAGCAAGGGACTAGCGAGCGATGAGCAGTTCTTC.

The chain is built from TRBV28 and TRBJ2-7; 8 positions agree with TRBD2. V shed 10 bases, J shed 2 bases, and the junction held 7 bases outside the gene matches. CDR1 and CDR2 (germline): MDHEN, SYDVKM. CDR3 length equals 13 residues. This CDR3 is CATQAGEAYEQYF. CDR3 nucleotides: TGTGCCACACAAGCGGGAGAGGCCTACGAGCAGTACTTC.

A few counts support this clone. The chain has TRBV5-8 and TRBJ1-5; 7 bases fit TRBD1. Germline trimming cut 5 bases from V and 2 bases from J; bases unmatched to any gene: 7. The CDR3 is 15 amino acids. Germline-derived CDR1 and CDR2 are SGHTS and YDEGEE. The CDR3 spells CASSRGQVGNQPQHF. CDR3 nucleotides: TGTGCCAGCAGTCGAGGACAGGTGGGCAATCAGCCCCAGCATTTT. The full variable domain, in which reference TRBV5-8 and TRBJ1-5 provide the parts outside the CDR3, is EAGVTQSPTHLIKTRGQQATLRCSPISGHTSVYWYQQALGLGLQFLLWYDEGEERNRGNFPPRFSGRQFPNYSSELNVNALELEDSALYLCASSRGQVGNQPQHFGDGTRLSIL.

The chain recombines TRBV27 with TRBJ2-5; no reliable D call. The CDR3 runs 16 residues. Trimming took 0 bases from V and 2 from J, leaving 13 bases between them. CDR1 is MNHEY, CDR2 SMNVEV, per germline (reference sequence). The CDR3: CASSLSVNSRQETQYF. Here the CDR3 DNA reads TGTGCCAGCAGTTTATCAGTGAACTCGAGGCAAGAGACCCAGTACTTC.

The chain couples TRBV7-2 to TRBJ2-7, with 8 nucleotides matching TRBD1. The CDR3 is 16 residues long. The V and J ends lost 3 bases and 3 bases, in that order; junction bases with no gene match: 10. CDR1 and CDR2 (germline): SGHTA, FQGNSA. CDR3: CASSLRPGGEGYEQYF. The CDR3 DNA sequence: TGTGCCAGCAGCTTGAGGCCAGGGGGCGAGGGCTACGAGCAGTACTTC.